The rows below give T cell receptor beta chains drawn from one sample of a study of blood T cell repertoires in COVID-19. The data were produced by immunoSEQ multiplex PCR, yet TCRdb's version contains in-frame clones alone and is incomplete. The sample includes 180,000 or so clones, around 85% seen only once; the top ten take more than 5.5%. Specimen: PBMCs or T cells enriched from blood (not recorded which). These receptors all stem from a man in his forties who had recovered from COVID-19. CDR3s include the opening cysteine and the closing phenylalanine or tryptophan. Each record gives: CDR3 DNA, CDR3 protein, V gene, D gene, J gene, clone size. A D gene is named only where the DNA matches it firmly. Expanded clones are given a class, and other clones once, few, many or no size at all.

DNA: TGTGCCAGCAGCAGGGGACGGTGGGCTGAAGCTTTCTTT
CDR3: CASSRGRWAEAFF
V: TRBV12-3/TRBV12-4
D: -
J: TRBJ1-1
size: -

DNA: TGTGCCAGCAGTACCCTAGCGGGAGGGATCACAGATACGCAGTATTTT
CDR3: CASSTLAGGITDTQYF
V: TRBV5-4
D: TRBD2
J: TRBJ2-3
size: few

DNA: TGTGCCAGCAGTGAAGGTTCTACAGATACGCAGTATTTT
CDR3: CASSEGSTDTQYF
V: TRBV2
D: -
J: TRBJ2-3
size: -

DNA: TGTGCCAGCAGTCCAGTCCGGACAGGGAAAAAGGGCTACACCTTC
CDR3: CASSPVRTGKKGYTF
V: TRBV27
D: TRBD1
J: TRBJ1-2
size: -

DNA: TGTGCCAGCAGCCCTACGGGAGGGGCCAATAATTCACCCCTCCACTTT
CDR3: CASSPTGGANNSPLHF
V: TRBV9
D: -
J: TRBJ1-6
size: -

DNA: TGTGCCAGTAGTATCCAGGGAGGGGTTAGCAATCAGCCCCAGCATTTT
CDR3: CASSIQGGVSNQPQHF
V: TRBV19
D: -
J: TRBJ1-5
size: -

DNA: TGTGCCAGCAGAGAGGGCCCGGGATCACCCCTCCACTTT
CDR3: CASREGPGSPLHF
V: TRBV27
D: -
J: TRBJ1-6
size: -

DNA: TGTGCCAGCAGTATGTCAGATAACACCGGGGAGCTGTTTTTT
CDR3: CASSMSDNTGELFF
V: TRBV25-1
D: -
J: TRBJ2-2
size: -

DNA: TGCGCCACCTCCCCGGGACACGGAACCTACGAGCAGTACTTC
CDR3: CATSPGHGTYEQYF
V: TRBV5-1
D: -
J: TRBJ2-7
size: -

DNA: TGTGCCACCAGTGATTTCCCGGGACAGGGCATCACAGATACGCAGTATTTT
CDR3: CATSDFPGQGITDTQYF
V: TRBV24-1
D: TRBD1
J: TRBJ2-3
size: -

DNA: TGTGCCTGGAGTTCTAACTACGAGCAGTACTTC
CDR3: CAWSSNYEQYF
V: TRBV30
D: -
J: TRBJ2-7
size: once

DNA: TGTGCCAGCAGCAAAGACAGGGGAAGGAGTTACGAGCAGTACTTC
CDR3: CASSKDRGRSYEQYF
V: TRBV21-1
D: -
J: TRBJ2-7
size: -

DNA: TGTGCCAGCAGTGAATCTAGGGCTAGCGGGGCCAACGTCCTGACTTTC
CDR3: CASSESRASGANVLTF
V: TRBV6-1
D: -
J: TRBJ2-6
size: few

DNA: TGCGCCAGCAGCTTGGGTCGACAGGTGGATACGCAGTATTTT
CDR3: CASSLGRQVDTQYF
V: TRBV5-1
D: -
J: TRBJ2-3
size: -

DNA: TGTGCCAGCAGTTCCTCGACAGGGGCCCGCTACGAGCAGTACTTC
CDR3: CASSSSTGARYEQYF
V: TRBV28
D: TRBD1
J: TRBJ2-7
size: -